This is a list of T cell receptor beta chains from one sample in a study of CD8 T cell repertoires and HIV-1 epitope variants. Antigens of these TCRs are unknown. Profiling relied on immunoSEQ multiplex PCR, and the TCRdb table lists in-frame clones only, not all of them. This repertoire shows about 5,600 clones, 64% found once; its top ten account for 35% to 55%. The sequenced sample consisted of cultured CD8+ T cells derived from PBMCs. The receptors come from a male donor with HIV. Each CDR3 is given with its conserved first and last residue. D genes are given only for firm matches. Size tells how often a clone was seen (once, few, many) or the class of an expanded clone, and some rows leave it out.

j_call clone_size d_call v_call cdr3_nt cdr3_aa
TRBJ2-2 few . TRBV4-2 TGTGCCAGCAGCCAAGATGGCAGGGCGAACACCGGGGAGCTGTTTTTT CASSQDGRANTGELFF
TRBJ1-2 . TRBD1 TRBV27 TGTGCCAGCAGTTTATCTGCAGGGGGTCGTGGCTACACCTTC CASSLSAGGRGYTF
TRBJ2-1 . . TRBV19 TGTGCCAGTGGGGCAAGGGGGTCGGATGAGCAGTTCTTC CASGARGSDEQFF
TRBJ1-1 . TRBD1 TRBV4-1 TGCGCCAGCAGCCCGGGACAGGGAACGACTGAAGCTTTCTTT CASSPGQGTTEAFF
TRBJ2-5 . . TRBV6-6 TGTGCCAGCAGCTCCGCCGGGATAGATCAAGAGACCCAGTACTTC CASSSAGIDQETQYF
TRBJ1-2 . TRBD1 TRBV5-6 TGTGCCAGCAGCCCATGGACAGGGGGGTACGGCTACACCTTC CASSPWTGGYGYTF
TRBJ2-1 . TRBD1 TRBV6-1 TGTGCCAGCAGTGTCTTAGGGACAGGGGCGAGTGTGAAGCAGTTCTTC CASSVLGTGASVKQFF
TRBJ1-2 . . TRBV28 TGTGCCAGCAGTTTAGAAGGGTACCCACTTTGGGGCTACACCTTC CASSLEGYPLWGYTF
TRBJ1-1 . . TRBV28 TGTGCCGCTAGAGTGACAGGGAACACTGAAGCTTTCTTT CAARVTGNTEAFF
TRBJ1-4 . . TRBV30 TGTGCCTGGAGGGACAGCTTTAATGAAAAACTGTTTTTT CAWRDSFNEKLFF
TRBJ1-2 medium-sized . TRBV28 TGTGCCAGCAGTCTGGATCGCTGGGGCTACACCTTC CASSLDRWGYTF
TRBJ2-1 . . TRBV30 TGTGCCTGGAGTGAGGGGGAACAGCTCCAGTTCTTC CAWSEGEQLQFF
TRBJ1-1 . . TRBV28 TGTGCCAGCAGTTTACCGAACACTGAAGCTTTCTTT CASSLPNTEAFF
TRBJ2-7 once TRBD2 TRBV6-6 TGTGCCAGCAGCCCGGGGGGGGGCGAGCAGTACTTC CASSPGGGEQYF
TRBJ2-7 . . TRBV11-2 TGTGCCAGCAGCTTATCGTTCTACGAGCAGTACTTC CASSLSFYEQYF
TRBJ2-2 . TRBD1 TRBV18 TGTGCCAGCTCACCGCCCGGACCGGGACAGGGGCTTACCGGGGAGCTGTTTTTT CASSPPGPGQGLTGELFF
TRBJ2-1 few . TRBV28 TGTGCCAGCCTGACTACTAGCAAGGATGAGCAGTTCTTC CASLTTSKDEQFF
TRBJ2-3 . TRBD1 TRBV2 TGTGCCAGCAGCGTCCGTTACGAGACAGGGGATCAAGATACGCAGTATTTT CASSVRYETGDQDTQYF
TRBJ1-1 . . TRBV25-1 TGTGCCAGCATGGAGGGGATGAACACTGAAGCTTTCTTT CASMEGMNTEAFF
TRBJ1-5 . . TRBV2 TGTGCCAGCAGCCAAACCCCCGACGTTAGCAATCAGCCCCAGCATTTT CASSQTPDVSNQPQHF
TRBJ1-2 . TRBD1 TRBV5-4 TGTGCCAGCAGCTTGGGCGGGACAGGGGGAACCTACACCTTC CASSLGGTGGTYTF
TRBJ2-7 . . TRBV6-5 TGTGCCAGCAGTTACTTCGGGGCCTACGAGCAGTACTTC CASSYFGAYEQYF
TRBJ2-1 . . TRBV6-5 TGTGCCAGCAGTTACGTGGACAGCCGGGAGCAGTTCTTC CASSYVDSREQFF
TRBJ2-7 . TRBD2 TRBV14 TGTGCCAGCAGCCAAGGACTAGCGGGACCTTGGGAGCAGTACTTC CASSQGLAGPWEQYF
TRBJ2-2 . . TRBV6-5 TGTGCCAGCAGTCCCCCGACTAGTGGGGCCGGGGAGCTGTTTTTT CASSPPTSGAGELFF
TRBJ1-2 . . TRBV27 TGTGCCAGCAGTCACAGCACAGGGTCAGGCTATGGCTACACCTTC CASSHSTGSGYGYTF
TRBJ1-2 . TRBD1 TRBV4-1 TGCGCCAGCAGCCAAGATCGGACAGGGGGCTATGGCTACACCTTC CASSQDRTGGYGYTF
TRBJ2-1 . . TRBV27 TGTGCCAGCAGTTTGCCCGAGAGATCCTACAATGAGCAGTTCTTC CASSLPERSYNEQFF
TRBJ2-1 . TRBD2 TRBV4-3 TGCGCCAGCAGCCAAGATACAAGCGGGGGGGCAAGTGAGCAGTTCTTC CASSQDTSGGASEQFF
TRBJ2-1 . TRBD1 TRBV2 TGTGCCAGCAGTGAACCCAAGGACAGGGTGGTTGGGAATGAGCAGTTCTTC CASSEPKDRVVGNEQFF
TRBJ2-5 . . TRBV27 TGTGCCAGCAGGCGGGGTTCGGATGGTGAGACCCAGTACTTC CASRRGSDGETQYF
TRBJ2-3 . TRBD2 TRBV6-4 TGTGCCAGCAGTGACTCAACTAGCGGGGGGGCAGATACGCAGTATTTT CASSDSTSGGADTQYF
TRBJ2-1 . . TRBV4-1 TGCGCCAGCAGCCAAGTCGGTGAGCAGTTCTTC CASSQVGEQFF
TRBJ2-2 . . TRBV5-8 TGTGCCAGCGCGGTATATAGCGCAGGCGGGGAGCTGTTTTTT CASAVYSAGGELFF
TRBJ2-7 few . TRBV6-6 TGTGCCAGCAGTTACTCGCACGAGCAGTACTTC CASSYSHEQYF
TRBJ2-3 . TRBD1 TRBV28 TGTGCCAGCAGTTTATGGGTGGCGAGGGGGCCCTCCCCCGATACGCAGTATTTT CASSLWVARGPSPDTQYF
TRBJ2-1 . . TRBV6-5 TGTGCCAGCAGTTACTCGACAAGCGTTAGCCACAATGAGCAGTTCTTC CASSYSTSVSHNEQFF
TRBJ2-7 . . TRBV4-3 TGCGCCAGCAGCCAAGATGGATACGAGCAGTACTTC CASSQDGYEQYF
TRBJ2-2 . . TRBV1 TGCACCAGCAGCCAAGGTTCGGGGGGGCAGGACACCGGGGAGCTGTTTTTT CTSSQGSGGQDTGELFF
TRBJ2-3 . . TRBV4-2 TGTGCCAGCAGCCAACCGATCGGCGGGGATTTGGTGGATACGCAGTATTTT CASSQPIGGDLVDTQYF
TRBJ2-1 . . TRBV19 TGTGCCAGTGGCGCGAGCTCCTACAATGAGCAGTTCTTC CASGASSYNEQFF
TRBJ2-7 . . TRBV2 TGTGCCAGCAGGCAGGGATCCTCCTACGAGCAGTACTTC CASRQGSSYEQYF
TRBJ1-1 large . TRBV4-3 TGCGCCAGCAGCCAAGATGTTGGGCAGGGGAACACTGAAGCTTTCTTT CASSQDVGQGNTEAFF
TRBJ2-7 . . TRBV11-2 TGTGCCAGCAGCTTAGTTCTGGGAATCGCCTACGAGCAGTACTTC CASSLVLGIAYEQYF
TRBJ2-7 . . TRBV7-9 TGTGCCAGCAGCTTGGCGGCGGCCTACGAGCAGTACTTC CASSLAAAYEQYF
TRBJ2-6 . TRBD1 TRBV4-3 TGCGCCAGCAGCCAGACAGGGGGCTCTGGGGCCAACGTCCTGACTTTC CASSQTGGSGANVLTF
TRBJ2-1 . TRBD2 TRBV2 TGTGCCAGCCACCCGAGGACTAGCGTCAGCAATGAGCAGTTCTTC CASHPRTSVSNEQFF
TRBJ2-7 . . TRBV18 TGTGCCAGCTCACCCCGGGGCTCCTACGAGCAGTACTTC CASSPRGSYEQYF
TRBJ1-1 . TRBD1 TRBV5-5 TGTGCCAGCAGTCGGACAGGGGACACTGAAGCTTTCTTT CASSRTGDTEAFF
TRBJ2-3 . . TRBV6-4 TGTGCCAGCAGTGACACAGTCTTCCAGGGCGCCACAGATACGCAGTATTTT CASSDTVFQGATDTQYF
TRBJ2-5 . . TRBV27 TGTGCCAGCAGTTTCAGGGAAAGAGAGACCCAGTACTTC CASSFRERETQYF
TRBJ2-7 few TRBD1 TRBV28 TGTGCCAGCAGTTTAAGGACAGGGGCGGACTACGAGCAGTACTTC CASSLRTGADYEQYF
TRBJ1-1 . . TRBV7-8 TGTGCCAGCAGCTCCGGCCGGATTGGGAACACTGAAGCTTTCTTT CASSSGRIGNTEAFF
TRBJ1-1 few TRBD1 TRBV29-1 TGCAGCGCGAGGACAGGGGACACTGAAGCTTTCTTT CSARTGDTEAFF
TRBJ2-5 . . TRBV7-9 TGTGCCAGCAGCTTCGCCGCTGGGCAAGAGACCCAGTACTTC CASSFAAGQETQYF